The next 10 T cell receptor beta chains were all read from a single sample in a study of CD8+CD57+ T cells in acquired aplastic anemia. TCR beta VDJ and CDR3 profiling used genomic DNA as template. TCRdb analysed the reads with MiXCR anew, one entry per CDR3 protein. The table shows 200,000 to 300,000 distinct CDR3 sequences, with roughly 82% occurring only once. Those patients picked for sequencing had displayed CD8+CD57+ cell expansion on flow cytometry. Sequences were obtained from sorted CD4+, CD8+, or CD8+CD57+ T cells (not recorded which) from PBMCs. These receptors all come from a human donor with aplastic anemia.

This clonotype was seen a handful of times. The chain combines TRBV12-3 or TRBV12-4 with TRBJ2-1; no clear D gene. V gave up 5 bases and J gave up 4 bases, with 6 bases separating them. This CDR3 contains 12 residues. The CDR3, as DNA: TGTGCCAGCAGTGAACAGTACAATGAGCAGTTCTTC. Protein sequence: CASSEQYNEQFF.

The J gene is TRBJ2-3, the V gene TRBV11-2; possible D gene TRBD1, 5 bases. Germline V gene data show CDR1 as SGHAT and CDR2 as FQNNGV. The CDR3 spans 15 residues. Trimming took 4 bases from V and 0 from J, leaving 11 bases between them. CDR3 coding DNA: TGTGCCAGCAGCTACGGGCAGGGCAGCACAGATACGCAGTATTTT. This translates into CASSYGQGSTDTQYF.

Here the CDR3 reads CASSHARRAAPAQYV. CDR3 DNA: TGTGCCAGCAGCCATGCCCGCCGGGCGGCCCCCGCCCAGTACGTC. This chain connects TRBV7-8 to TRBJ2-7; D is uncertain. With 5 bases removed from V and 10 bases from J, the gap between germline ends came to 24 bases. CDR1 and CDR2 from the germline V gene are SGHVS and FQNEAQ. The CDR3 is 15 amino acids.

About this clonotype: At one end the junction does not follow the germline gene, possibly because of a read error. The chain joins TRBV7-8 to TRBJ2-3; 7 positions agree with TRBD2. CDR3 length: 13 amino acids. Germline CDR1 and CDR2: SGHVS and FQNEAQ. The CDR3 loop is CASGVAGAPDTHF. CDR3 DNA: TGTGCCAGCGGGGTAGCGGGCGCACCTGATACGCATTTT.

This sequence joins TRBV7-2 and TRBJ2-3; no reliable D call. The germline CDR1 and CDR2 sequences are SGHTA and FQGNSA. The CDR3 consists of 15 residues. Trimming removed 4 bases at V and 9 bases at J, with 20 bases between. DNA of the CDR3: TGTGCCAGCAGCTCAGTAGTGACCAACGGAGAGACGCAGTATTTT. This sequence encodes CASSSVVTNGETQYF.

As to this clonotype: An end of the junction does not agree with germline; a read error may underlie this. The V and J genes are TRBV7-3 and TRBJ1-2; D is possibly TRBD1 (5 bases). Germline assignment: CDR1 SGHTA and CDR2 FQGTGA. The CDR3 extends over 16 amino acids. CDR3 nucleotide sequence: TGTGCCAGCAGCTTGGAGAAGCGGGGGTACGACAATGGGTACACCTTC. Encoded protein: CASSLEKRGYDNGYTF.

V usage is TRBV2 and J usage is TRBJ2-1; 7 bases are a match to TRBD2. The DNA end favors TRBJ2-7, so the J call may be wrong. Germline lookup yields CDR1 SNHLY and CDR2 FYNNEI. The CDR3 consists of 15 residues. Written as DNA, the CDR3 is TGTGCCAGCAGTGAGCCGGGGGGATCCTACTACGAGCAGTACTTC. Residues: CASSEPGGSYYEQYF.

Notes on this clonotype: The final CDR3 position lacks the conserved phenylalanine or tryptophan, pointing to a likely read error. The DNA is left out, because the CDR3 cannot be placed on it with certainty; the CDR3 is given as TCRdb lists it. V gene TRBV7-8 combines with J gene TRBJ1-2; the listed D gene, TRBD1, was not tested against the DNA. Inclusive of both ends, the CDR3 amounts to 13 amino acids. Germline-derived CDR1 and CDR2 are SGHVS and FQNEAQ. CDR3 in amino acids: CASSLGRGPDSQY.

This clonotype was counted once. Since the CDR3 does not end with the conserved phenylalanine or tryptophan, this likely comes from a read error. The DNA is omitted, as the CDR3 cannot be located on it reliably, and the CDR3 follows TCRdb's listing. The V call is TRBV7-3, the J call TRBJ2-1. CDR1 and CDR2 (germline): SGHTA, FQGTGA. Both ends counted, the CDR3 spans 13 residues. CDR3 in amino acids: CASSSGGASNHGY.

Comment on this clonotype: Sequence at one end of the junction differs from germline and may be a read error. The rearrangement uses TRBV7-9 and TRBJ2-3; no firm D call. Germline CDR1 reads SEHNR; CDR2 reads FQNEAQ (reference sequence). The CDR3 covers 11 residues. CDR3 protein: CANSDTDTQYF. DNA of the CDR3: TGCGCCAACAGCGACACAGATACGCAGTATTTT.